Shown below are 27 T cell receptor beta chains from a single sample sequenced in a study of CD8+ T cells in alopecia areata. Extracted RNA was reverse transcribed, and the resulting cDNA served as sequencing template. Profiling relied on immunoSEQ multiplex PCR, and the TCRdb table lists in-frame clones only, not all of them. Of 150,000 to 190,000 clones listed, 45% to 55% were seen once; the top ten hold just under 20%. Here the sequenced sample was CD8+ T cells sorted from blood, taken at week 0. These receptors were collected from a human donor with alopecia areata.

V usage is TRBV14 and J usage is TRBJ1-6; the D gene is possibly TRBD1 (6 bases). The CDR3 spans 15 residues. Deletions cut 3 bases from V and 10 bases from J, with 16 bases between. Germline CDR1 and CDR2: SGHDN and FVKESK. This CDR3 is CASSHSTGFRSPLHF. The CDR3 region has the DNA TGTGCCAGCAGCCACTCGACAGGCTTTCGGTCACCCCTCCACTTT.

The J gene is TRBJ1-1, the V gene TRBV4-1; the D is unclear. This CDR3 contains 13 residues. Germline lookup yields CDR1 MGHRA and CDR2 YSYEKL. The V gene lost 3 bases and the J gene lost 2 bases, with 7 bases spanning the gap. As DNA, the CDR3 is TGCGCCAGCAGCCACGGACGTAACACTGAAGCTTTCTTT. This encodes CASSHGRNTEAFF.

This chain links TRBV29-1 with TRBJ1-2, with TRBD1 identical over 8 bases. Looked up from germline, CDR1 is SQVTM and CDR2 is ANQGSEA. This CDR3 comprises 12 residues. V dropped 3 bases and J dropped 6; count of bases not matched to a gene: 3. CDR3 amino acids: CSVEGQEDGYTF. CDR3 bases: TGCAGCGTTGAGGGACAGGAAGATGGCTACACCTTC. Supplemented by reference TRBV29-1 and TRBJ1-2, the full variable domain reads SAVISQKPSRDICQRGTSLTIQCQVDSQVTMMFWYRQQPGQSLTLIATANQGSEATYESGFVIDKFPISRPNLTFSTLTVSNMSPEDSSIYLCSVEGQEDGYTFGSGTRLTVV.

The rearrangement joins TRBV27 to TRBJ1-6, with 8 bases fitting TRBD1. The J segment lost 6 bases and the V segment lost 3 bases, leaving 4 bases of the junction unmatched. This CDR3 spans 15 amino acids. Germline CDR1 and CDR2: MNHEY and SMNVEV (reference sequence). The CDR3 spells CASSLRTGTNSPLHF. The DNA of the CDR3 is TGTGCCAGCAGTTTGAGGACAGGGACTAATTCACCCCTCCACTTT.

The genes are TRBV7-6 and TRBJ2-1; either TRBD1 or TRBD2 may fit D (6 bases each). The ends were cut back, 8 bases at V and 6 bases at J, with 17 bases in the middle. The CDR3 covers 14 residues. The germline V gene has CDR1 SGHVS and CDR2 FNYEAQ. This CDR3 is CASELIEGGNEQFF. DNA of the CDR3: TGTGCCAGCGAGCTTATAGAGGGGGGCAATGAGCAGTTCTTC.

This clone was observed a handful of times. V gene TRBV7-2 combines with J gene TRBJ2-7; the match to TRBD2 covers 11 bases. This CDR3 region has 15 residues. The germline V gene has CDR1 SGHTA and CDR2 FQGNSA. V dropped 4 bases and J dropped 12; count of bases not matched to a gene: 14. CDR3 DNA sequence: TGTGCCAGCAGCTCCACGGCGCTAGCGGGGGGATCGGCGTACTTC. It specifies CASSSTALAGGSAYF.

This clone was seen more than once but under ten times. V and J are TRBV19 and TRBJ1-6; D is undetermined. V was pared by 4 bases and J by 10 bases, with 11 bases between. The CDR3 is made up of 13 amino acids. From germline, CDR1 is LNHDA and CDR2 SQIVND (reference sequence). Here the CDR3 DNA reads TGTGCCAGTAGTACCTCCGCCCTCTCACCCCTCCACTTT. Translating it yields CASSTSALSPLHF.

This chain links TRBV2 with TRBJ2-1; TRBD2 agrees at 7 bases. The CDR3 totals 13 residues. V trimming: 9 bases; J trimming: 4 bases; junction bases outside the gene matches: 6. CDR1 is SNHLY and CDR2 is FYNNEI in the germline V gene. The DNA of the CDR3 is TGTGCCAGAGCTAGCGGCCCTTACAATGAGCAGTTCTTC. It is translated as CARASGPYNEQFF.

As concerns this clone: One end of the junction does not line up with germline, which may come from a read error. V and J are TRBV2 and TRBJ2-7; 7 positions agree with TRBD2. Germline lookup yields CDR1 SNHLY and CDR2 FYNNEI. This CDR3 has 11 amino acids. Written as DNA, the CDR3 is TGTGCCCGCAGGGAGGGGTACGAGCAGTACTTC. Translation gives CARREGYEQYF.

The chain joins TRBV7-2 to TRBJ2-3; 9 bases match TRBD1. The junction had 12 bases not matched to a gene; V was cut back by 10 bases and J by 4 bases. Germline V gene data show CDR1 as SGHTA and CDR2 as FQGNSA. The CDR3 has 15 amino acids. The CDR3 here is CAITRDRELSDTQYF. The CDR3 DNA sequence: TGTGCCATCACCCGGGACAGGGAATTATCAGATACGCAGTATTTT.

The chain's CDR3 is CAWSPYGTGELFF. The CDR3, as DNA: TGTGCCTGGAGTCCGTATGGCACCGGGGAGCTGTTTTTT. The chain combines TRBV30 with TRBJ2-2; D is ambiguous. V was clipped by 2 bases and J by 4 bases, with 8 bases between them. CDR3 length: 13 residues. CDR1 GTSNPN and CDR2 SVGIG come from the germline V gene (reference sequence).

The chain links TRBV4-1 to TRBJ2-4, with D perhaps TRBD1 (6 bases). Germline lookup yields CDR1 MGHRA and CDR2 YSYEKL. V was trimmed by 0 bases and J by 8 bases, leaving 11 bases between them. This CDR3 has 14 residues. This CDR3 is CASSQDTGRDIQYF. In DNA form, the CDR3 reads TGCGCCAGCAGCCAAGACACAGGGCGGGACATTCAGTACTTC.

The chain uses TRBV15 and TRBJ1-2; 9 bases align to TRBD1. Germline V lookup: CDR1 LNHNV, CDR2 YYDKDF (reference sequence). Trimming removed 4 bases from V and 8 bases from J; junction bases left unmatched: 5. The CDR3 totals 13 residues. CDR3 DNA sequence: TGTGCCACCAGCAAGGGACAGGGAAAGGGCTACACCTTC. Protein: CATSKGQGKGYTF.

This clone has a single count. The J gene is TRBJ1-1, the V gene TRBV5-1, with unresolved D. Trimming removed 7 bases at V and 4 bases at J, with 14 bases between. CDR3 length equals 13 residues. The germline CDR1 and CDR2 sequences are SGHRS and YFSETQ. DNA for the CDR3: TGCGCCAGCCGGGCCGACGGGAGCACTGAAGCTTTCTTT. Translated: CASRADGSTEAFF. Full variable domain (remainder filled in from reference TRBV5-1 and TRBJ1-1): KAGVTQTPRYLIKTRGQQVTLSCSPISGHRSVSWYQQTPGQGLQFLFEYFSETQRNKGNFPGRFSGRQFSNSRSEMNVSTLELGDSALYLCASRADGSTEAFFGQGTRLTVV.

The chain joins TRBV4-2 to TRBJ1-2; D gene ambiguous. Germline CDR1 reads LGHNA; CDR2 reads YNFKEQ. Trimming left V 5 bases short and J 4 bases short, with 14 bases between. The CDR3 loop spans 14 amino acids. The CDR3 is CASSYGRGSYGYTF. The CDR3 DNA reads TGTGCCAGCAGCTACGGGCGGGGATCCTATGGCTACACCTTC.

V usage is TRBV29-1 and J usage is TRBJ1-2; TRBD1 matches at 9 bases. Germline CDR1 SQVTM, CDR2 ANQGSEA. This CDR3 has 17 amino acids. V gave up 3 bases and J gave up 0 bases; unmatched junction bases: 11. Here the CDR3 DNA reads TGCAGCGTTGAGAGGGGACAGGGTGAAGCAACTAACTATGGCTACACCTTC. Residues: CSVERGQGEATNYGYTF.

This clone was seen a single time. The chain employs TRBV13 and TRBJ1-1; a weak D match, TRBD1 (6 bases). V lost 4 bases and J lost 9, with 12 bases in between. Germline V gives CDR1 PRHDT, CDR2 FYEKMQ (reference sequence). The CDR3 totals 12 residues. CDR3 residues: CASSSYRDQAFF. CDR3 sequence (DNA): TGTGCCAGCAGCTCGTACAGGGATCAAGCTTTCTTT. Full variable domain (missing parts from reference TRBV13 and TRBJ1-1): AAGVIQSPRHLIKEKRETATLKCYPIPRHDTVYWYQQGPGQDPQFLISFYEKMQSDKGSIPDRFSAQQFSDYHSELNMSSLELGDSALYFCASSSYRDQAFFGQGTRLTVV.

This clone turned up a few times. This rearrangement joins TRBV2 to TRBJ2-7, with unresolved D. V was cut by 6 bases and J by 2 bases, with 11 bases left in between. This CDR3 is 13 amino acids long. Germline CDR1 is SNHLY and CDR2 is FYNNEI. CDR3 protein: CASRSTDTYEQYF. The CDR3, as DNA: TGTGCCAGCAGATCGACGGATACCTACGAGCAGTACTTC.

This sequence joins TRBV5-1 and TRBJ2-7; D may match TRBD1 or TRBD2 (6 bases each). V was cut by 6 bases and J by 6 bases, with 16 bases left in between. Germline V gives CDR1 SGHRS, CDR2 YFSETQ. The CDR3 totals 13 residues. The CDR3 is CASTYSEGGEQYF. CDR3 in DNA: TGCGCCAGCACCTACTCTGAGGGGGGCGAGCAGTACTTC.

V and J are TRBV10-3 and TRBJ1-5; 8 bases map to TRBD1. The V and J ends lost 6 bases and 0 bases, in that order; junction bases with no gene match: 4. Germline V CDR1 and CDR2: ENHRY, SYGVKD. The CDR3 length is 15 residues. CDR3 in amino acids: CAIRPGQDSNQPQHF. The CDR3 nucleotides are TGTGCCATCAGGCCGGGACAGGATAGCAATCAGCCCCAGCATTTT.

This clone was observed a few times. Other DNA sequences from this sample encode an identical CDR3 as well. The V call is TRBV13, the J call TRBJ2-7; D is unclear. Per the germline V gene, CDR1 is PRHDT and CDR2 is FYEKMQ (reference sequence). Trimming stripped 1 base from V and 7 bases from J, with 5 bases between. The CDR3 is made up of 11 amino acids. In DNA form, the CDR3 reads TGTGCCAGCAGCTTAGAGAGGGAGCAGTACTTC. Its translation: CASSLEREQYF.

A few counts support this clone. V usage is TRBV7-9 and J usage is TRBJ1-5; D unresolved. Germline CDR1 SEHNR, CDR2 FQNEAQ (reference sequence). This CDR3 spans 13 amino acids. V gave up 5 bases and J gave up 2 bases, with 7 bases separating them. CDR3 loop: CASSPGRNQPQHF. In DNA, the CDR3 is TGTGCCAGCAGCCCGGGCCGCAATCAGCCCCAGCATTTT.

The chain employs TRBV2 and TRBJ2-7; TRBD1 agrees at 8 bases. This CDR3 comprises 12 residues. CDR1 is SNHLY and CDR2 is FYNNEI in the germline V gene. For the CDR3, the DNA is TGTGTTTATGGGGGACAGGTGTACGAGCAGTACTTC. It codes for CVYGGQVYEQYF.

In the case of this clone: This specimen includes other DNA sequences encoding the same CDR3. This CDR3 reads CATSSSSGETQYF. The DNA for the CDR3 is TGTGCCACCAGCAGTAGCTCGGGGGAGACCCAGTACTTC. The rearrangement links TRBV15 to TRBJ2-5; weak D call: TRBD2 (5 bases). Germline CDR1 is LNHNV and CDR2 is YYDKDF (reference sequence). V lost 3 bases to trimming and J lost 5 bases, with 10 bases between them. The CDR3 has 13 amino acids.

The J gene is TRBJ2-3, the V gene TRBV4-3; 10 nucleotides line up with TRBD2. The germline V gene encodes CDR1 LGHNA and CDR2 YSLEER. This CDR3 spans 16 amino acids. J lost 5 bases, V lost 5 bases, and 10 bases had no gene match. CDR3 DNA: TGCGCCAGCAGCGACCCCACTAGCGGGGCCTTAGATACGCAGTATTTT. It is translated as CASSDPTSGALDTQYF.

The chain uses TRBV12-5 and TRBJ1-1; D ambiguous. CDR1 is LGHNT and CDR2 is FRNRAP in the germline V gene. This CDR3 is built from 12 residues. V shed 6 bases and J shed 5 bases, with 10 bases lying between them. DNA of the CDR3: TGTGCTAGTGGCCGCGGCCGAACTGAAGCTTTCTTT. As protein: CASGRGRTEAFF.

V and J are TRBV4-3 and TRBJ1-1; D ambiguous. This CDR3 is 12 amino acids long. Trimming removed 3 bases from V and 1 base from J, with 3 bases in between. Germline values: CDR1 LGHNA, CDR2 YSLEER. The CDR3 bases are TGCGCCAGCAGCCACGAGAACACTGAAGCTTTCTTT. Translated: CASSHENTEAFF.